These T cell receptor beta chains were read from a single sample in a study of vaccination and CD4 T cells after COVID-19. TCRdb re-analysed the PCR reads in MiXCR, keeping a single row per CDR3 protein. The sample carries about 25,000 distinct CDR3 sequences, under 50% recorded once. These receptors lack a known antigen. This material consisted of CD4+ T cells from blood, cultured in vitro, taken about 7 months after SARS-CoV-2 vaccination. These receptors came from a human donor who had recovered from COVID-19. Both conserved end residues are part of each CDR3. Fields, in order: clone size, D gene, V gene, J gene, CDR3 DNA, CDR3 protein. The D gene is left open where the match is weak. The size of a clone is reported for some rows only, either as once, few or many, or as a class for expanded clones.

.,.,TRBV6-1,TRBJ1-5,TGTGCCAGCAGTGAACTAACGGACCATCAGCCCCAGCATTTT,CASSELTDHQPQHF
few,TRBD1,TRBV7-2,TRBJ1-2,TGTGCCAGCAGCTCGGGGCGGGACAGTGCCTATGGCTACACCTTC,CASSSGRDSAYGYTF
.,.,TRBV7-2,TRBJ2-3,TGTGCCAGCAGCATAGACTGGACGACAAATACGCAGTATTTT,CASSIDWTTNTQYF
.,TRBD1,TRBV29-1,TRBJ1-1,TGCAGCGTCCAACAGGGGATGGTCACTGAAGCTTTCTTT,CSVQQGMVTEAFF
.,TRBD2,TRBV7-2,TRBJ2-7,TGTGCCAGCAGCTTAGGTGGGACTAGCGGTTCCTGCGAGCAGTACTTC,CASSLGGTSGSCEQYF
few,.,TRBV20-1,TRBJ2-1,TGCAGTGCTAGAGACCAAGGACTACTCAATGAGCAGTTCTTC,CSARDQGLLNEQFF
once,TRBD2,TRBV6-1,TRBJ2-2,TGTGCCAGCAGCCGGGGGGGCAGGGGCACCGGGGAGCTGTTTTTT,CASSRGGRGTGELFF
.,.,TRBV10-3,TRBJ2-7,TGTGCCATCAGTGAGTCAGGCGGACTCACCTACGAGCAGTACTTC,CAISESGGLTYEQYF
.,TRBD2,TRBV7-2,TRBJ2-7,TGTGCCAGCACCCTAGGTCTAGCGGGGTCCTACGAGCAGTACTTC,CASTLGLAGSYEQYF
few,.,TRBV7-3,TRBJ1-6,TGTGCCAGCAGCTTAACGGGGGGGACCCTCCACTTT,CASSLTGGTLHF
few,TRBD2,TRBV7-9,TRBJ2-1,TGTGCCAGCAGCCTACTAGCGAGCTCCTACAATGAGCAGTTCTTC,CASSLLASSYNEQFF
once,.,TRBV28,TRBJ2-6,TGTGCCAGCAGACCCGGACTGACTACAGGGGCCAACGTCCTGACTTTC,CASRPGLTTGANVLTF
.,TRBD2,TRBV7-3,TRBJ2-1,TGTGCCAGCAGTCAAACTAGCGGGGGATACAATGAGCAGTTCTTC,CASSQTSGGYNEQFF
few,TRBD1,TRBV20-1,TRBJ2-1,TGCAGTGCTACTGGACAGGGACCTCAGTTCTTC,CSATGQGPQFF
.,TRBD1,TRBV7-2,TRBJ2-7,TGTGCCAGCAGCTCGGGACAGGGCGACGAGCAGTACTTC,CASSSGQGDEQYF
few,.,TRBV28,TRBJ1-6,TGTGCCAGCAGCCCCCAAACTAATTCACCCCTCCACTTT,CASSPQTNSPLHF
few,TRBD1,TRBV20-1,TRBJ2-1,TGCAGTGCTAGTAGGGACAGCACCTACAATGAGCAGTTCTTC,CSASRDSTYNEQFF
few,.,TRBV18,TRBJ2-5,TGTGCCAGCTCCTCGACATTGGGGGCAGAGACCCAGTACTTC,CASSSTLGAETQYF
.,TRBD1,TRBV24-1,TRBJ2-3,TGTGCCACCGGGGACAGGCGTCCTGCGCAGTATTTT,CATGDRRPAQYF
.,.,TRBV20-1,TRBJ1-5,TGCAGTGCTAGAGTGGATAGCAATCAGCCCCAGCATTTT,CSARVDSNQPQHF
.,.,TRBV29-1,TRBJ1-1,TGCAGCGTGATGGGGCGCCTGACGGGCACTGAAGCTTTCTTT,CSVMGRLTGTEAFF
.,.,TRBV6-1,TRBJ2-7,TGTGCCAGCCTGGGGCCAATCTACGAGCAGTACTTC,CASLGPIYEQYF
.,.,TRBV28,TRBJ2-4,TGTGCCAGCAGTCCACGAAGGGCCCCGCCGGATCAGTACTTC,CASSPRRAPPDQYF
.,.,TRBV18,TRBJ2-1,TGTGCCAGCTCACCGGGTCATGAGCAGTTCTTC,CASSPGHEQFF
once,TRBD1,TRBV2,TRBJ2-2,TGTGCCAGCAGGAGACAGGGGCCCGGGGAGCTGTTTTTT,CASRRQGPGELFF
.,TRBD1,TRBV10-3,TRBJ2-7,TGTGCCATCAGAGCTCCGGGACAGGGAAGCGAGCAGTACTTC,CAIRAPGQGSEQYF
few,TRBD2,TRBV19,TRBJ2-3,TGTGCCAGTAGTCCGACCCCAGCGGGAGAGGCAGATACGCAGTATTTT,CASSPTPAGEADTQYF
.,.,TRBV19,TRBJ1-5,TGTGCCAGTAGCGGCAGGCCTTCAATTCCGTATAGCAATCAGCCCCAGCATTTT,CASSGRPSIPYSNQPQHF
.,TRBD2,TRBV20-1,TRBJ2-1,TGCAGTGCGAAGTCGGGGTCCGGGCTAGCGGGTGTGAGTGAGCAGTTCTTC,CSAKSGSGLAGVSEQFF
.,.,TRBV6-2/TRBV6-3,TRBJ2-5,TGTGCCAGCACCTTTATCCCCAGGAGGGGCCGCAGGCAGGAGACCCAGTACTTC,CASTFIPRRGRRQETQYF
.,.,TRBV20-1,TRBJ1-1,TGCAGTGCTGACCTAGGAGGGGCTGGAGGTGAAGCTTTCTTT,CSADLGGAGGEAFF
few,.,TRBV7-3,TRBJ2-2,TGTGCCAGCAGCGCAGCGCCCCCCCGCGGGGAGCTGTTTTTT,CASSAAPPRGELFF
.,.,TRBV19,TRBJ2-3,TGTGCCAGTAGTCCCGTCTCGAGCACAGATACGCAGTATTTT,CASSPVSSTDTQYF
few,.,TRBV7-2,TRBJ1-2,TGTGCCAGCAGCCCTTCGTCGTTGGGGACCTATGGCTACACCTTC,CASSPSSLGTYGYTF
.,.,TRBV10-3,TRBJ2-1,TGTGCCATCAGAGGTAGACTAGATCCAGACAATGAGCAGTTCTTC,CAIRGRLDPDNEQFF
few,.,TRBV28,TRBJ2-1,TGTGCCAGCACCCCAAGTAGCGCCAGCTCCTACAATGAGCAGTTCTTC,CASTPSSASSYNEQFF
.,.,TRBV6-1,TRBJ1-1,TGTGCCAGCAAAGGGGTGAACACTGAAGCTTTCTTT,CASKGVNTEAFF
.,.,TRBV7-2,TRBJ2-1,TGTGCCAGCAGCTTAGGGGAAGCCAATGAGCAGTTCTTC,CASSLGEANEQFF
once,.,TRBV7-3,TRBJ2-1,TGTGCCAGCAGCCCCACGATAGGCGGAGAGCAGTTCTTC,CASSPTIGGEQFF
.,TRBD1,TRBV7-2,TRBJ2-7,TGTGCCAGCAGCTTAGCCGGGACAGTGCCATCCTACGAGCAGTACTTC,CASSLAGTVPSYEQYF
few,.,TRBV20-1,TRBJ1-2,TGCAGTGCTAGACGACAAGCGGGCTACACCTTC,CSARRQAGYTF
few,TRBD1,TRBV6-1,TRBJ2-5,TGTGCCAGCAGGGGTCCAGGGGGAGAGACCCAGTACTTC,CASRGPGGETQYF
once,TRBD1,TRBV6-1,TRBJ1-2,TGTGCCAGCAATGCGAATCCCGGGACAGGGGATAACTATGGCTACACCTTC,CASNANPGTGDNYGYTF
medium-sized,.,TRBV10-2,TRBJ1-1,TGCGCCAGCAGTGAACGGTACTCAAACACTGAAGCTTTCTTT,CASSERYSNTEAFF
few,.,TRBV7-3,TRBJ2-3,TGTGCCAGCAGCTTATTAGCGCCCACAGATACGCAGTATTTT,CASSLLAPTDTQYF
once,.,TRBV19,TRBJ2-3,TGTGCCAGTAGTATGTCGAGTGGCACAGATACGCAGTATTTT,CASSMSSGTDTQYF
.,.,TRBV11-3,TRBJ1-6,TGTGCCAGCAGCTTTGATTCCGCAAATTCACCCCTCCACTTT,CASSFDSANSPLHF
few,.,TRBV20-1,TRBJ2-2,TGCAGTGCTAGACTCTGGCGGGACCAGAACACCGGGGAGCTGTTTTTT,CSARLWRDQNTGELFF
few,.,TRBV7-2,TRBJ2-5,TGTGCCAGCAGCTTTGCCGGTAGTGTCCGGCAAGAGACCCAGTACTTC,CASSFAGSVRQETQYF
.,.,TRBV28,TRBJ2-7,TGTGCCAGCACGTGGGGGAAGGTAAGGGGCGAGCAGTACTTC,CASTWGKVRGEQYF
.,.,TRBV6-1,TRBJ2-3,TGTGCCAGCAATGGGTGGCTAGCTATAGATACGCAGTATTTT,CASNGWLAIDTQYF
.,.,TRBV24-1,TRBJ2-1,TGTGCCACCAGTGATTTCTCAGGTAACAATGAGCAGTTCTTC,CATSDFSGNNEQFF
few,.,TRBV20-1,TRBJ1-2,TGCAGTGCCACGGGTGATCCGACCAACTATGGCTACACCTTC,CSATGDPTNYGYTF
.,.,TRBV7-2,TRBJ1-1,TGTGCCAGCAGCTTAAACAGGGACGTCACTGAAGCTTTCTTT,CASSLNRDVTEAFF
.,.,TRBV29-1,TRBJ1-1,TGCAGCGTCGGGAGGCCTAACACTGAAGCTTTCTTT,CSVGRPNTEAFF
.,.,TRBV20-1,TRBJ1-6,TGCAGTGCTCACCGCCACTCGAGCTCCTATAATTCACCCCTCCACTTT,CSAHRHSSSYNSPLHF
.,.,TRBV7-2,TRBJ2-7,TGTGCCAGCAGTGGATGGGGCTTACTGAACGAGCAGTACTTC,CASSGWGLLNEQYF
.,.,TRBV7-2,TRBJ2-5,TGTGCCAGCCGAAACCAAGAGACCCAGTACTTC,CASRNQETQYF
few,TRBD2,TRBV7-2,TRBJ2-5,TGTGCCAGCAGCTTAGCCGGGACTAGAGAGGAGACCCAGTACTTC,CASSLAGTREETQYF
.,.,TRBV7-2,TRBJ2-6,TGTGCCAGCAGCCCCAGTGGGGCCAACGTCCTGACTTTC,CASSPSGANVLTF